One and the same sample provided the 19 T cell receptor delta chains below, sequenced in a study of γδ T cells in repeated Plasmodium falciparum infection (dated by TCRdb to the early 2020s). Libraries were made using multiplex PCR. The reads were generated on an Illumina MiSeq. TCRdb called clones anew from the public reads via CATT; matching DNA rows were later pooled. The sample has roughly 93,000 delta-chain clones on record, under 1.5% of them singletons. Clones ranked in the top ten supply more than 7.5% of the sample. Vgamma9/Vdelta2+ and Vdelta2-negative gammadelta T cell populations were flow-sorted from peripheral blood mononuclear cells for bulk TCR repertoire analysis. Input material: gamma-delta T cells from blood. These receptors originate from a pool of human donors (malaria-infected and uninfected, not separated).

As to this clone: This DNA's translation and the protein TCRdb lists, from a much larger clone, do not match at residue 15, likely due to a read error; the protein shown is translated from the DNA. The V gene corresponds to TRDV2; no J gene was called; the table calls TRDD3, which could not be checked here. Germline lookup yields CDR1 GEAIGNYY and CDR2 EKD. The CDR3 totals 16 residues. The CDR3 spells CACDTVGSRSTDKLTF. The DNA of the CDR3 is TGTGCCTGTGACACCGTGGGGTCTCGAAGCACCGATAAACTCACCTTT.

This clone was counted at least ten times. Only one base separates this from a far larger clonotype, so it likely reflects a read error. Within the sample, other DNA sequences also encode this same CDR3. The CDR3 coding sequence is TGTGCTCTGACCTACGAAGGGATATCGACAGCGCAACTCTTCTTT. This sequence encodes CALTYEGISTAQLFF. The rearrangement links TRDV1 to TRDJ2; the D gene is possibly TRDD3 (6 bases). CDR3 size: 15 residues. From germline, CDR1 is TSWWSYY and CDR2 QGS.

With regard to this clone: TCRdb attributes to this sequence the protein of a much larger clone, which differs from the DNA translation at residue 18; a read error is likely, and the protein displayed is translated from the DNA. CDR3 sequence reads: CALGELDFCQPKRGDILHTDKLIF. The CDR3 bases are TGTGCTCTTGGGGAGCTTGATTTCTGCCAACCTAAACGCGGGGATATATTGCACACCGATAAACTCATCTTT. V is TRDV1 and J is TRDJ1, with 7 nucleotides matching TRDD3. The CDR3 is 24 amino acids. The germline V gene has CDR1 TSWWSYY and CDR2 QGS. The V and J ends lost 3 bases and 0 bases, in that order; junction bases with no gene match: 31.

This clone has just a few counts. This probably arose from a read error, given a far larger clone one base away. Different DNA sequences within this sample yield the same CDR3. The chain carries TRDV3 and TRDJ1; no clear D. The J gene, left out of TCRdb, was set here by checking the DNA against germline. CDR1 and CDR2 from the germline V gene are TVYSNPD and GDNSRS (reference sequence). Trimming removed 0 bases at V and 0 bases at J, with 20 bases between. CDR3 length: 17 amino acids. The CDR3 protein is CAFSWSLRVWYTDKLIF. The CDR3 region has the DNA TGTGCCTTTAGTTGGAGTCTTCGGGTTTGGTACACCGATAAACTCATCTTT.

Notes on this clone: TCRdb shows a much larger clone's protein in place of this DNA's translation, and the two differ at residue 5, likely through a read error; the protein shown is translated from the DNA. CDR3 amino acids: CACGRHFLMRGIRSRGCTDKLIF. CDR3 DNA sequence: TGTGCCTGTGGCAGACACTTCCTAATGAGGGGGATACGCTCCCGGGGTTGCACCGATAAACTCATCTTT. The rearrangement joins TRDV2 to TRDJ1; TRDD3 agrees at 10 bases. TCRdb does not report a J gene; here it was assigned by matching the DNA to germline references. The germline V gene has CDR1 GEAIGNYY and CDR2 EKD. The CDR3 sequence is 23 residues long. J gave up 1 base and V 5 bases, and 30 bases lay outside the gene matches.

In its sample, this clone was seen many times. The gene calls are TRDV1 and TRDJ1; 11 nucleotides agree with TRDD3. Germline CDR1 is TSWWSYY and CDR2 is QGS. The V gene end was trimmed by 0 bases and the J gene end by 0 bases; junction bases not matched to a gene: 21. This CDR3 is built from 23 residues. The CDR3 loop is CALGELRPSERGGYDSYTDKLIF. The CDR3 DNA is TGTGCTCTTGGGGAACTAAGGCCGTCCGAACGTGGGGGATACGATTCGTACACCGATAAACTCATCTTT.

As to this clone: The translation of this DNA and the TCRdb protein of a much larger clone differ at residue 9, probably owing to a read error; the protein shown here is translated from the DNA. The chain has TRDV2 and TRDJ3, with D unresolved. TCRdb records no J gene; here it was assigned by comparing the DNA to germline. The length of the CDR3 is 16 residues. CDR1 is GEAIGNYY and CDR2 is EKD in the germline V gene. Trimming cost V 0 bases and J 5 bases, with 10 bases left between them. In DNA, the CDR3 is TGTGCCTGTGACACCGTCGGTTCCCGGGACACCCGACAGATGTTTTTC. As protein: CACDTVGSRDTRQMFF.

As regards this clone: A far larger clone is just one base off, so this is likely a read error. The same CDR3 also results from other DNA sequences found in this sample. The chain combines TRDV1 with TRDJ1; 12 bases map to TRDD3. Germline V gene data show CDR1 as TSWWSYY and CDR2 as QGS. V shed 3 bases, J shed 10 bases, and the junction held 15 bases outside the gene matches. CDR3 length equals 17 residues. The CDR3 loop reads CALGEEGLLGDTIRLIF. CDR3 nucleotide sequence: TGTGCTCTTGGGGAGGAGGGTCTACTGGGGGATACCATAAGACTCATCTTT.

A few counts support this clone. TCRdb lists the protein of a much larger clone for this DNA, which differs at residue 15, so this is likely a read error; the protein given here is translated from the DNA itself. The V gene reported is TRDV2; the J gene is uncalled; the D call in the table, TRDD3, was not verified against the DNA. CDR1 GEAIGNYY and CDR2 EKD come from the germline V gene. CDR3 length: 17 residues. The CDR3 DNA reads TGTGCCTGTGACACCGTTGGTGGGGGACAACTTACCGATAAACCCATCTTT. Its protein is CACDTVGGGQLTDKPIF.

This clone was recorded many times. The rearrangement joins TRDV1 to TRDJ1; 7 nucleotides align to TRDD3. The CDR3 is 17 amino acids. The trim removed 2 bases at V and 8 bases at J, leaving 17 bases unmatched. In germline, CDR1 is TSWWSYY, CDR2 QGS. The CDR3 nucleotides read TGTGCTCTTGGGGAAAGTTTCCAAGGATACGACCAGACAAAACTCATCTTT. It is translated as CALGESFQGYDQTKLIF.

This clone was picked up a small number of times. A far larger clone is a single base away, which makes a read error likely. The sample holds other DNA sequences that translate to the same CDR3. This chain links TRDV2 with TRDJ3, with TRDD3 as a possible D gene (5 bases). The J gene was not available in TCRdb and was assigned here by matching the DNA to germline segments. The CDR3 is 21 residues long. Germline V CDR1 and CDR2: GEAIGNYY, EKD. V lost 1 base and J lost 0, with 21 bases in between. CDR3 coding DNA: TGTGCCTGTGACACGCAGGAGTCAAATGGGGTTCACTCCTGGGACACCCGACAGATGTTTTTC. Its protein is CACDTQESNGVHSWDTRQMFF.

This clone has ten or more counts. This DNA translates differently at residue 10 from the TCRdb protein, which is that of a much larger clone; a read error is likely, and the protein shown is the DNA's own translation. The V gene is TRDV2, the J gene TRDJ1, with TRDD3 identical over 11 bases. Germline-derived CDR1 and CDR2 are GEAIGNYY and EKD. V lost 7 bases, J lost 1 base, and 7 bases stayed unmatched. This CDR3 spans 15 amino acids. CDR3 DNA: TGTGCCTGCTTACTTCTGGGGGATACCACCGATAAACTCATCTTT. This translates into CACLLLGDTTDKLIF.

Remarks on this clone: TCRdb pairs this DNA with a much larger clone's protein that differs at residue 13, likely a read error; the protein shown was translated from the DNA. This rearrangement joins TRDV3 to TRDJ1, with D perhaps matching TRDD3 (5 bases). V was pared by 3 bases and J by 7 bases, with 30 bases between. CDR3 length equals 17 residues. Germline loops: CDR1 TVYSNPD, CDR2 GDNSRS (reference sequence). CDR3 DNA sequence: TGTGCCTTCCGTGGGGCTTGGGTCCCATGGGAGGCCAGTAAACTCATCTTT. Translated: CAFRGAWVPWEASKLIF.

This clone was observed a handful of times. The protein held in TCRdb is that of a much larger clone and does not match this DNA's translation at residue 4, likely because of a read error; the protein shown is translated from the DNA. V is TRDV2 and J is TRDJ1; 9 bases agree with TRDD3. The J gene, not given by TCRdb, was assigned here from a germline match of the nucleotide sequence. The CDR3 is 22 residues long. Germline CDR1 reads GEAIGNYY; CDR2 reads EKD. CDR3 sequence reads: CACGTVTGPQGDTPSYTDKLIF. DNA of the CDR3: TGTGCCTGTGGCACCGTCACGGGTCCGCAGGGGGATACTCCCTCGTACACCGATAAACTCATCTTT.

This clone was counted many times. This DNA's translation differs at residue 9 from TCRdb's protein, which comes from a much larger clone; a read error is likely, and the protein shown is translated from the DNA. V and J are TRDV3 and TRDJ4; 8 nucleotides align to TRDD3. The CDR3 length is 15 residues. J gave up 5 bases and V 0 bases, and 14 bases lay outside the gene matches. Germline lookup yields CDR1 TVYSNPD and CDR2 GDNSRS (reference sequence). Here the CDR3 DNA reads TGTGCCTTTAGTCCAGGCTGGGGGACACTGAGGCCCCTGATCTTT. Translation: CAFSPGWGTLRPLIF.

This clone was seen ten or more times. The chain uses TRDV1 and TRDJ1; D possibly corresponds to TRDD3 (5 bases). Trimming took off 2 bases at V and 0 bases at J, with 19 bases between the two ends. Germline-derived CDR1 and CDR2 are TSWWSYY and QGS. The CDR3 is made up of 18 amino acids. CDR3 amino acids: CALGEGFGIRPYTDKLIF. DNA for the CDR3: TGTGCTCTTGGGGAAGGGTTCGGGATCCGACCGTACACCGATAAACTCATCTTT.

Points on this clone: Since a much larger clone is just one base distant, this may be a read error. The CDR3 nucleotides read TGTGCTCTTGGGGCCTTCCTCGGGTACACCGATGAACTCATCTTT. Translation gives CALGAFLGYTDELIF. The chain has TRDV1 and TRDJ1, with 7 bases fitting TRDD2. The J gene, not given by TCRdb, was assigned here from a germline match of the nucleotide sequence. CDR1 is TSWWSYY, CDR2 QGS, per germline. The CDR3 spans 15 residues.

As concerns this clone: The protein given by TCRdb reflects a much larger clone and differs at residue 6 from this DNA's translation, likely from a read error; the protein shown is the DNA's translation. The rearrangement uses TRDV2 and TRDJ1; 10 nucleotides line up with TRDD3. As TCRdb names no J gene, one was assigned here on the basis of a DNA match to germline. CDR3 size: 15 residues. From germline, CDR1 is GEAIGNYY and CDR2 EKD. J was trimmed by 8 bases and V by 2 bases; bases with no gene match: 10. The CDR3 sequence is CACDKGGYARQKLIF. CDR3 DNA sequence: TGTGCCTGTGACAAAGGGGGATACGCCCGCCAAAAACTCATCTTT.

This clone was observed a few times. A read error likely explains why the TCRdb protein, taken from a much larger clone, differs from this DNA's translation at residue 13; the protein shown is translated from the DNA. V usage is TRDV1 and J usage is TRDJ1; D remains ambiguous. Looked up from germline, CDR1 is TSWWSYY and CDR2 is QGS. The CDR3 is made up of 16 amino acids. Here the CDR3 reads CALGELPLLYTDELIF. The CDR3 DNA is TGTGCTCTTGGGGAACTTCCTCTTTTGTACACCGATGAACTCATCTTT.